This entry features one TCR beta chain sequence. What it recognizes is unknown. The table came from immunoSEQ multiplex PCR; TCRdb's copy has only in-frame clones and leaves some out. Of over 25,000 clones in the sample, about four fifths are singletons; the top ten hold 1.4% to 1.5%. Before sequencing took place, the ViraFEST assay used viral peptide pools to expand antigen-specific CD4+ T cells. CD4+ T cells were isolated after around 10 days of culture. Each person got two doses of an mRNA SARS-CoV-2 vaccine, BNT162b2 or mRNA-1273. Cells had half their medium changed to IL-2 medium on days 3 and 7. The sample is drawn from a study of vaccination effects on CD4 cells after COVID-19. In the study overall: Post-vaccine sampling occurred a median 72 days after the second dose. Study-wide findings and caveats: Marked contraction was observed in infection-induced and vaccine-induced clones late after vaccination.

CDR3 length: 14 residues. The J segment lost 4 bases and the V segment lost 4 bases, leaving 4 bases of the junction unmatched. Germline V gene lookup returns CDR1 SGHRS and CDR2 YFSETQ. Source: CD4+ T cells from PBMCs cultured with HCoV-NL63 spike peptides, taken after COVID-19 vaccination. The rearrangement links TRBV5-1 to TRBJ1-1; 10 bases map to TRBD1. The clonotype comes from a human donor who received a COVID-19 vaccine. Some clones in this sample may be carry-over from other donors' samples. CDR3: CASSLRTGGTEAFF. The CDR3, as DNA: TGCGCCAGCAGCCTTAGGACAGGGGGCACTGAAGCTTTCTTT.